Below are 6 T cell receptor beta chains sequenced from a single sample in a study of cytomegalovirus exposure and HLA in healthy donors. The study ran its PCR with 60 Vbeta and 13 Jbeta primers. The repertoire was sequenced with immunoSEQ multiplex PCR; TCRdb's copy has only in-frame clones and lacks some. The sample includes roughly 110,000 clones, about three quarters of them seen just once. The material sequenced was PBMCs. Receptors were obtained from a man aged 25-45 years in good health and CMV-seronegative.

The rearrangement joins TRBV5-1 to TRBJ2-7; TRBD2 matches 14 bases. The length of the CDR3 is 15 residues. V shed 4 bases and J 4 bases; nucleotides not matched to a gene: 4. Per the germline V gene, CDR1 is SGHRS and CDR2 is YFSETQ. The CDR3 DNA is TGCGCCAGCAGCAGAGGGACTAGCGGGGGTTACGAGCAGTACTTC. Amino acids: CASSRGTSGGYEQYF.

This chain joins TRBV10-1 and TRBJ2-1; TRBD1 matches at 9 bases. Trimming removed 4 bases from V and 10 bases from J; junction bases left unmatched: 2. The CDR3 has 12 amino acids. Germline assignment: CDR1 WNHNN and CDR2 SYGVQD (reference sequence). The CDR3 coding sequence is TGCGCCAGCAGTGGGACAGGGGAAGAGCAGTTCTTC. Translated, it gives CASSGTGEEQFF.

The chain recombines TRBV7-9 with TRBJ1-5; D possibly corresponds to TRBD1 (6 bases). The V end was cut by 6 bases, the J end by 5 bases, with 14 bases between. Germline V gene lookup returns CDR1 SEHNR and CDR2 FQNEAQ (reference sequence). There are 14 residues in the CDR3. This CDR3 is CASSRGQQDQPQHF. Written as DNA, the CDR3 is TGTGCCAGCAGTCGAGGACAGCAGGATCAGCCCCAGCATTTT.

The rearrangement links TRBV5-1 to TRBJ2-2; 14 bases align to TRBD2. Germline V gene lookup returns CDR1 SGHRS and CDR2 YFSETQ. The CDR3 spans 18 residues. V lost 3 bases, J lost 0 bases, and 4 bases stayed unmatched. The CDR3 DNA reads as TGCGCCAGCAGCTCCCGGACTAGCGGGAGGACGAACACCGGGGAGCTGTTTTTT. Its protein product is CASSSRTSGRTNTGELFF.

The rearrangement uses TRBV10-3 and TRBJ1-2, with TRBD1 matching 7 bases. CDR3 length equals 13 residues. In germline, CDR1 is ENHRY, CDR2 SYGVKD. The V gene end was trimmed by 0 bases and the J gene end by 7 bases; junction bases not matched to a gene: 2. The CDR3 loop reads CAISESGGLGYTF. The CDR3, as DNA: TGTGCCATCAGTGAGTCAGGGGGCCTTGGCTACACCTTC.

The rearrangement links TRBV10-3 to TRBJ2-1; 8 bases fit TRBD1. Losses at the gene ends were 2 bases for V and 2 bases for J; bases not matched to a gene: 5. The CDR3 runs 16 residues. Germline V CDR1 and CDR2: ENHRY, SYGVKD. The CDR3 nucleotides are TGTGCCATCAGTGAGCAGACAGGGGACCCCTACAATGAGCAGTTCTTC. Protein product: CAISEQTGDPYNEQFF.